This T cell receptor (beta chain) was identified during a study of early T cells in non-severe SARS-CoV-2 infection. Study-wide context: Unsorted whole blood bulk RNA was sequenced, with unpaired chains.

This clonotype appeared many times. Germline V gene data show CDR1 as SQVTM and CDR2 as ANQGSEA. This CDR3 region has 12 residues. V lost 7 bases and J 1 base, leaving 10 bases between the germline ends. Researchers tagged individual cDNA molecules with unique molecular identifiers. TCRdb called the 5' RACE reads again in MiXCR, with one record for every CDR3 protein. The data hold tens of thousands of distinct CDR3 sequences, with around 5.6% observed a single time. The sequence was collected from an adult who was a healthcare worker with PCR-confirmed SARS-CoV-2 infection or an uninfected control (not recorded which). Specimen: whole blood. The chain has TRBV29-1 and TRBJ1-1; D might be TRBD1 (6 bases). The CDR3: CSAVTGNTEAFF. In DNA, the CDR3 is TGCAGCGCCGTGACAGGGAACACTGAAGCTTTCTTT.